This TCR beta chain was observed in a study of blood T cell repertoires in COVID-19. Method: immunoSEQ multiplex PCR; TCRdb's copy keeps in-frame clones and lacks some. This sample has roughly 190,000 clones, with about 88% found just once. Trimming left V 6 bases short and J 2 bases short, with 13 bases between. CDR3 length: 14 amino acids. CDR1 and CDR2 from the germline V gene are MDHEN and SYDVKM. This TCR was recovered from a man between 25 and 39 years old with active or convalescent COVID-19. The specimen was peripheral blood. The J gene is TRBJ1-2, the V gene TRBV28, with D unresolved. In DNA form, the CDR3 reads TGTGCCAGCAGCAGCGGACCCTTAAACTATGGCTACACCTTC. It is translated as CASSSGPLNYGYTF.